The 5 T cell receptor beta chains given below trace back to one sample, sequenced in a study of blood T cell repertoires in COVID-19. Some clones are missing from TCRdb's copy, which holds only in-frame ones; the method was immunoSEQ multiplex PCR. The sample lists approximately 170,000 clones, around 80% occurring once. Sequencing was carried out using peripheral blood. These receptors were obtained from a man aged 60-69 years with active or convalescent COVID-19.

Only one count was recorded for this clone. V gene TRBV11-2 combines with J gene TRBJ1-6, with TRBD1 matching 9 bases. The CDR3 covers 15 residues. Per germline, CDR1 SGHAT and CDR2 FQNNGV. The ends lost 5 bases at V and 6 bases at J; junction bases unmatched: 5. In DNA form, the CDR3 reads TGTGCCAGCAGCCCAAGACAGGGGGGTAATTCACCCCTCCACTTT. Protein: CASSPRQGGNSPLHF.

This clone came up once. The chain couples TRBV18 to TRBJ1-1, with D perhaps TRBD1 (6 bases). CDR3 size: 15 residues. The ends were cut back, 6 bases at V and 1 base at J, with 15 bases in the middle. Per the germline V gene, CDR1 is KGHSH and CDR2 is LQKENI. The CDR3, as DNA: TGTGCCAGCTCCCCTTACAGGGCTGGGAACACTGAAGCTTTCTTT. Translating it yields CASSPYRAGNTEAFF. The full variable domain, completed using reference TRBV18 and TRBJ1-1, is NAGVMQNPRHLVRRRGQEARLRCSPMKGHSHVYWYRQLPEEGLKFMVYLQKENIIDESGMPKERFSAEFPKEGPSILRIQQVVRGDSAAYFCASSPYRAGNTEAFFGQGTRLTVV.

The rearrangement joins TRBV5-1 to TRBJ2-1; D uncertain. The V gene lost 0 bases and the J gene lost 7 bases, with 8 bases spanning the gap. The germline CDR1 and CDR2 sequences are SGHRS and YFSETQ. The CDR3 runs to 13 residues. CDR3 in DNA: TGCGCCAGCAGCTTGGGGCTCGATAATGAGCAGTTCTTC. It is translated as CASSLGLDNEQFF.

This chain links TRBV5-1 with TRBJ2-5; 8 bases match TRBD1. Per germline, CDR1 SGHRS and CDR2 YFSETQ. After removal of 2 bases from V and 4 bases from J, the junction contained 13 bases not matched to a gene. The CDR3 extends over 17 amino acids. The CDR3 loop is CASSFRPPSTGGETQYF. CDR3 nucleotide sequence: TGCGCCAGCAGCTTCCGTCCTCCAAGCACAGGGGGAGAGACCCAGTACTTC. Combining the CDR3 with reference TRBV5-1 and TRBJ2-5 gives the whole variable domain KAGVTQTPRYLIKTRGQQVTLSCSPISGHRSVSWYQQTPGQGLQFLFEYFSETQRNKGNFPGRFSGRQFSNSRSEMNVSTLELGDSALYLCASSFRPPSTGGETQYFGPGTRLLVL.

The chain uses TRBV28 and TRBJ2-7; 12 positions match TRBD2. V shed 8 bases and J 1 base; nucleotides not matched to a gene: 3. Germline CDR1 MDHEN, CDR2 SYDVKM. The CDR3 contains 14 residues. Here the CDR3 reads CASGLAGGSYEQYF. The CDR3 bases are TGTGCCAGCGGTCTAGCGGGAGGGTCCTACGAGCAGTACTTC. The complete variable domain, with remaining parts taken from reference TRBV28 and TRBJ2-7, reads DVKVTQSSRYLVKRTGEKVFLECVQDMDHENMFWYRQDPGLGLRLIYFSYDVKMKEKGDIPEGYSVSREKKERFSLILESASTNQTSMYLCASGLAGGSYEQYFGPGTRLTVT.